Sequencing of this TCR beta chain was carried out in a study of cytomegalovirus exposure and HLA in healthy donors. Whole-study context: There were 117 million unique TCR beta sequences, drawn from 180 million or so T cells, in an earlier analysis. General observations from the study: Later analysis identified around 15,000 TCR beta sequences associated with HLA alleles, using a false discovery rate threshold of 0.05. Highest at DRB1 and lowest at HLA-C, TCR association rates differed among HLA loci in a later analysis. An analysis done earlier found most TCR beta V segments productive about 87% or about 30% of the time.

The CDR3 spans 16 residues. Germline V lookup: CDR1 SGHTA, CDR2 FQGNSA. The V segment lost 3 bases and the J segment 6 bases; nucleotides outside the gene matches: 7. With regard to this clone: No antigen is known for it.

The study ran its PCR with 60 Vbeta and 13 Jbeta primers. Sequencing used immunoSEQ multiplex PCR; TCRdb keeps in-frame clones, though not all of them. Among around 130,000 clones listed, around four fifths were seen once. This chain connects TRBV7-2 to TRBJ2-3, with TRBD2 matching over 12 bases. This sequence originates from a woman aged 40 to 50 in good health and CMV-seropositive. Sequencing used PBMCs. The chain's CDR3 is CASSFTSGGLGDTQYF. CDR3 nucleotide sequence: TGTGCCAGCAGCTTTACTAGCGGGGGGCTAGGGGATACGCAGTATTTT.